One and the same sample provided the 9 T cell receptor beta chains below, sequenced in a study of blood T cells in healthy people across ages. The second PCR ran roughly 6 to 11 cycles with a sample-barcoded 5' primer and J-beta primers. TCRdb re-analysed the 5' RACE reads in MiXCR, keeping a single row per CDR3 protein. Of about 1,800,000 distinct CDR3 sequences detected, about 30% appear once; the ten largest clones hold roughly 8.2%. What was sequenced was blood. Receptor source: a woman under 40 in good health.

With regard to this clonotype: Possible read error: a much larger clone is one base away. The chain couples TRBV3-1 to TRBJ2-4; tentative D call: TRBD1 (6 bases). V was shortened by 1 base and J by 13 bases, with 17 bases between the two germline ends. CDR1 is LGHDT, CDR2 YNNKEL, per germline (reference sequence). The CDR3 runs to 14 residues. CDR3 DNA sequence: TGTGCCAGCAGCCAAGGTGGGGGCTGGGATGAGCAGTACTTC. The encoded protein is CASSQGGGWDEQYF.

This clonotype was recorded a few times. The CDR3 spells CASSGGYPGDEQYF. The CDR3 DNA reads TGCGCCAGCAGCGGTGGCTACCCGGGGGACGAGCAGTACTTC. The rearrangement links TRBV5-1 to TRBJ2-7; D possibly corresponds to TRBD2 (6 bases). CDR1 is SGHRS and CDR2 is YFSETQ in the germline V gene. V dropped 4 bases and J dropped 5 bases, with 16 bases sitting between them. The CDR3 runs 14 residues.

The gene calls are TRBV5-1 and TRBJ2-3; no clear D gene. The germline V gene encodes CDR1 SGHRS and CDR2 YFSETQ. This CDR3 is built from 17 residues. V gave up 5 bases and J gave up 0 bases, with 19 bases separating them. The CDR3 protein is CASRTQSGGASTDTQYF. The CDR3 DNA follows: TGCGCCAGCAGGACGCAGTCTGGCGGAGCTAGCACAGATACGCAGTATTTT.

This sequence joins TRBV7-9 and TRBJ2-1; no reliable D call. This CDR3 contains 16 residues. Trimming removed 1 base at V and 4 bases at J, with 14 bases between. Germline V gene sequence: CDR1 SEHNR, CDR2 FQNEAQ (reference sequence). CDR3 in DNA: TGTGCCAGCAGCTTAGTCTCGGCTAGGCGATACAATGAGCAGTTCTTC. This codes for CASSLVSARRYNEQFF.

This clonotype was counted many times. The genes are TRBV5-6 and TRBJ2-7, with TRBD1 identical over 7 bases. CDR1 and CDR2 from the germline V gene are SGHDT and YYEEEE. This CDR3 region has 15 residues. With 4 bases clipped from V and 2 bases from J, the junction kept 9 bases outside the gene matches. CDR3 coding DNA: TGTGCCAGCAGCGAAAGCTACAGGGGAACCTACGAGCAGTACTTC. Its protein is CASSESYRGTYEQYF.

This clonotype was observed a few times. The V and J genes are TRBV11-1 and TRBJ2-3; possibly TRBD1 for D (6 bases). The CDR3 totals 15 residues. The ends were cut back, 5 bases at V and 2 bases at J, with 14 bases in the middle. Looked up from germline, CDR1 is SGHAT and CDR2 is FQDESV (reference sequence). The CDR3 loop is CASSTPRQATDTQYF. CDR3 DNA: TGTGCCAGCAGCACACCTCGACAGGCCACAGATACGCAGTATTTT.

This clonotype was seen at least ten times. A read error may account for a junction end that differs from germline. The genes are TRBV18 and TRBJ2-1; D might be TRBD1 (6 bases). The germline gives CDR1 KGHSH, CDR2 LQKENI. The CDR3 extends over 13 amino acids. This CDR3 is CASSPGQNNEQFF. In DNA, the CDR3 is TGCGCCAGCAGCCCCGGACAGAACAATGAGCAGTTCTTC.

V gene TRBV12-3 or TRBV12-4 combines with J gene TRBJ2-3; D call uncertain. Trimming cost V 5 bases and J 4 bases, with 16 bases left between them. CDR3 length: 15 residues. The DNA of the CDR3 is TGTGCCAGCAGTCCTCGTAGTTGGCGCGCAGATACGCAGTATTTT. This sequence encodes CASSPRSWRADTQYF.

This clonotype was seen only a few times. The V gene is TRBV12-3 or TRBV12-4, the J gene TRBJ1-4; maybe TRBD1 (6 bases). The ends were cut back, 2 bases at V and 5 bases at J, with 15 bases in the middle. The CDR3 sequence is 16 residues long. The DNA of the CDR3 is TGTGCCAGCAGTTTATGGGGGCCCCTGGGGAATGAAAAACTGTTTTTT. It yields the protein CASSLWGPLGNEKLFF.